This record covers a single T cell receptor (beta chain). What it binds is not known. These data belong to a study of T cell responses to AZD1222 COVID-19 vaccine. Study findings and constraints: Scientists sampled the repertoires only once the peak T cell response had passed.

Germline V lookup: CDR1 LNHDA, CDR2 SQIVND (reference sequence). This CDR3 has 14 residues. Trimming removed 6 bases at V and 4 bases at J, with 13 bases between. Only in-frame clones appear in the TCRdb table, and some are missing; sequencing was by immunoSEQ multiplex PCR. Of about 110,000 clones detected, about 82% appear once; the ten largest clones hold about 3%. Source: peripheral blood, taken on day 0 of AZD1222 vaccination. The receptor was derived from an adult in good health. The chain is built from TRBV19 and TRBJ2-1, with unresolved D. The CDR3: CASRGLGLYNEQFF. CDR3 DNA sequence: TGTGCCAGTAGGGGTTTGGGGTTGTACAATGAGCAGTTCTTC. Combining the CDR3 with reference TRBV19 and TRBJ2-1 gives the whole variable domain DGGITQSPKYLFRKEGQNVTLSCEQNLNHDAMYWYRQDPGQGLRLIYYSQIVNDFQKGDIAEGYSVSREKKESFPLTVTSAQKNPTAFYLCASRGLGLYNEQFFGPGTRLTVL.